These 26 T cell receptor beta chains were sequenced from one sample in a study of blood T cell repertoires in COVID-19. Sequencing used immunoSEQ multiplex PCR; TCRdb keeps in-frame clones, though not all of them. The table has a few hundred thousand clones, about 81% seen once; the top ten hold around a tenth. The sequenced material came from PBMCs or T cells enriched from blood (not recorded which). These receptors came from a man aged 35-49 years who had recovered from COVID-19.

Here the CDR3 reads CATSRAGGGSREQYF. The CDR3 DNA follows: TGTGCCACCAGCAGAGCCGGGGGGGGCTCAAGAGAGCAGTACTTC. V gene TRBV15 combines with J gene TRBJ2-7; 8 bases line up with TRBD2. The germline V gene has CDR1 LNHNV and CDR2 YYDKDF (reference sequence). The V and J ends lost 1 base and 7 bases, in that order; junction bases with no gene match: 9. This CDR3 is 15 amino acids long.

The V gene is TRBV21-1, the J gene TRBJ2-1; no DNA check was done on the table's D call, TRBD1. TRBV21-1 constitutes a pseudogene. CDR3 length: 16 residues. This CDR3 reads CASSSHRGGGPDEQFF. The CDR3 bases are TGTGCCAGCAGCTCCCACAGGGGCGGCGGGCCCGATGAGCAGTTCTTC.

On this clone: Other DNA sequences in this sample translate to the same CDR3. The chain has TRBV18 and TRBJ1-1, with 7 bases matching TRBD1. With V trimmed by 3 bases and J by 5 bases, 3 bases remained unmatched. From germline, CDR1 is KGHSH and CDR2 LQKENI. The CDR3 runs to 13 residues. The CDR3 protein is CASSPQGDTEAFF. The CDR3 nucleotides read TGTGCCAGCTCACCGCAGGGGGATACTGAAGCTTTCTTT.

The V and J genes are TRBV3-1 (or the pseudogene TRBV3-2) and TRBJ2-7; a possible D gene is TRBD2 (6 bases). The CDR3 is made up of 15 amino acids. Germline V CDR1 and CDR2: LGHDT, YNNKEL (reference sequence). The V gene lost 3 bases and the J gene lost 1 base, with 13 bases spanning the gap. DNA for the CDR3: TGTGCCAGCAGCCAGGACCCTAGCGCATCCTACGAGCAGTACTTC. This encodes CASSQDPSASYEQYF.

CDR3 in DNA: TGTGCCTGGAACTGGAGGTTAATGAACACTGAAGCTTTCTTT. Its protein product is CAWNWRLMNTEAFF. This chain connects TRBV30 to TRBJ1-1, with no clear D. This CDR3 has 14 amino acids. The V gene's germline CDR1 is GTSNPN and CDR2 SVGIG (reference sequence). With 4 bases removed from V and 0 bases from J, the gap between germline ends came to 12 bases.

The chain has TRBV18 and TRBJ1-5; D gene unclear. Per the germline V gene, CDR1 is KGHSH and CDR2 is LQKENI. The CDR3 totals 12 residues. V was pared by 4 bases and J by 7 bases, with 8 bases between. CDR3 nucleotides: TGTGCCAGCTCACGAGGTGACCAGCCCCAGCATTTT. Translation: CASSRGDQPQHF. Variable domain in full (rest from reference TRBV18 and TRBJ1-5): NAGVMQNPRHLVRRRGQEARLRCSPMKGHSHVYWYRQLPEEGLKFMVYLQKENIIDESGMPKERFSAEFPKEGPSILRIQQVVRGDSAAYFCASSRGDQPQHFGDGTRLSIL.

The V gene is TRBV20-1, the J gene TRBJ2-7, with a weak D call TRBD2 (6 bases). Germline-derived CDR1 and CDR2 are DFQATT and SNEGSKA (reference sequence). The CDR3 totals 11 residues. The CDR3 DNA reads as TGCAGCCTGGAGGGCTCCTACGAGCAGTACTTC. It is translated as CSLEGSYEQYF.

The J gene is TRBJ1-2, the V gene TRBV24-1; D is uncertain. Germline-derived CDR1 and CDR2 are KGHDR and SFDVKD. This CDR3 contains 12 residues. The V and J ends lost 0 bases and 8 bases respectively, with 6 bases between them. Here the CDR3 reads CATSDLLKGYTF. CDR3 DNA sequence: TGTGCCACCAGTGATTTGTTAAAAGGCTACACCTTC.

The chain joins TRBV10-2 to TRBJ1-4; D is perhaps TRBD1 (5 bases). This CDR3 has 15 residues. The V end was cut by 2 bases, the J end by 3 bases, with 10 bases between. Germline CDR1 and CDR2: WSHSY and SAAADI. CDR3 protein: CASSEARQSNEKLFF. As DNA, the CDR3 is TGCGCCAGCAGTGAGGCAAGACAGTCTAATGAAAAACTGTTTTTT.

J is TRBJ2-1 and V is TRBV15, with D possibly being TRBD1 (5 bases). The germline gives CDR1 LNHNV, CDR2 YYDKDF (reference sequence). V lost 5 bases and J lost 8, with 19 bases in between. The CDR3 spans 15 residues. This CDR3 is CATSYRRAPRDEQFF. The CDR3 coding sequence is TGTGCCACCAGCTATCGCAGGGCCCCTCGTGATGAGCAGTTCTTC. The full variable domain, with the rest looked up from reference TRBV15 and TRBJ2-1, is DAMVIQNPRYQVTQFGKPVTLSCSQTLNHNVMYWYQQKSSQAPKLLFHYYDKDFNNEADTPDNFQSRRPNTSFCFLDIRSPGLGDTAMYLCATSYRRAPRDEQFFGPGTRLTVL.

V gene TRBV14 combines with J gene TRBJ2-2, with D uncertain. The CDR3 totals 13 residues. V was clipped by 1 base and J by 6 bases, with 6 bases between them. Germline CDR1 and CDR2: SGHDN and FVKESK. This CDR3 is CASSQVSSGELFF. CDR3 DNA: TGTGCCAGCAGCCAAGTCTCGTCCGGGGAGCTGTTTTTT. The variable domain in full, completed from reference TRBV14 and TRBJ2-2, reads EAGVTQFPSHSVIEKGQTVTLRCDPISGHDNLYWYRRVMGKEIKFLLHFVKESKQDESGMPNNRFLAERTGGTYSTLKVQPAELEDSGVYFCASSQVSSGELFFGEGSRLTVL.

As regards this clone: One junction end does not reproduce the germline sequence, and a read error may be involved. The V and J genes are TRBV3-1 (or the pseudogene TRBV3-2) and TRBJ2-7; no reliable D call. The CDR3 loop spans 12 amino acids. Looked up from germline, CDR1 is LGHDT and CDR2 is YNNKEL (reference sequence). The CDR3 loop is CASSQSVNPPNF. CDR3 DNA sequence: TGTGCCAGCAGCCAATCGGTAAATCCCCCGAACTTC.

The count of this clone is one. The chain has TRBV10-1 and TRBJ1-1; D unclear. Germline lookup yields CDR1 WNHNN and CDR2 SYGVQD (reference sequence). This CDR3 is built from 11 residues. V lost 3 bases and J lost 8, with 7 bases in between. CDR3 sequence (DNA): TGCGCCAGCAGTGACGGTTTCGAAGCTTTCTTT. Translated, it gives CASSDGFEAFF.

The chain carries TRBV6-5 and TRBJ1-2; 7 bases align to TRBD1. Unmatched junction bases numbered 12, after V lost 4 bases and J lost 4 bases. CDR3 length equals 16 residues. Germline V CDR1 and CDR2: MNHEY, SVGAGI. The CDR3 DNA reads as TGTGCCAGCAGTTTTGACACAGGGGAGGCTGGCTATGGCTACACCTTC. Its translation is CASSFDTGEAGYGYTF.

The V and J genes are TRBV30 and TRBJ1-1, with D maybe TRBD1 (5 bases). Germline V gene data show CDR1 as GTSNPN and CDR2 as SVGIG (reference sequence). The CDR3 runs 12 residues. Trimming pared 2 bases from V and 6 bases from J, leaving 10 bases between. CDR3 nucleotide sequence: TGTGCCTGGAGTCCCCAGGGCTCTGAAGCTTTCTTT. Its translation is CAWSPQGSEAFF. Based on the CDR3 plus reference TRBV30 and TRBJ1-1, the full variable domain is SQTIHQWPATLVQPVGSPLSLECTVEGTSNPNLYWYRQAAGRGLQLLFYSVGIGQISSEVPQNLSASRPQDRQFILSSKKLLLSDSGFYLCAWSPQGSEAFFGQGTRLTVV.

The rearrangement links TRBV6-2 or TRBV6-3 to TRBJ2-3; tentative D call: TRBD1 (6 bases). This CDR3 spans 18 amino acids. V lost 2 bases to trimming and J lost 1 base, with 19 bases between them. From germline, CDR1 is MNHEY and CDR2 SVGEGT. As DNA, the CDR3 is TGTGCCAGCAGTTACGACTATCGCAGGGACACTCGCACAGATACGCAGTATTTT. It is translated as CASSYDYRRDTRTDTQYF.

The rearrangement joins TRBV3-1 (or the pseudogene TRBV3-2) to TRBJ1-2; 10 positions match TRBD1. The germline gives CDR1 LGHDT, CDR2 YNNKEL (reference sequence). V dropped 2 bases and J dropped 6; count of bases not matched to a gene: 12. The CDR3 runs to 17 residues. The CDR3 DNA reads TGTGCCAGCAGCCAATGGAGTAGGGGACAGGGGTCCGATGGCTACACCTTC. As protein: CASSQWSRGQGSDGYTF.

This chain links TRBV4-2 with TRBJ2-3, with 9 nucleotides matching TRBD2. The CDR3 has 15 residues. With 0 bases clipped from V and 6 bases from J, the junction kept 4 bases outside the gene matches. CDR1 and CDR2 from the germline V gene are LGHNA and YNFKEQ. The CDR3 nucleotides are TGTGCCAGCAGCCAAGAGCGGGGGGGAGGGGATACGCAGTATTTT. This translates into CASSQERGGGDTQYF.

The V call is TRBV5-5, the J call TRBJ2-5; D unresolved. Germline V gene lookup returns CDR1 SGHKS and CDR2 YYEKEE (reference sequence). The length of the CDR3 is 13 residues. Trimming pared 1 base from V and 3 bases from J, leaving 7 bases between. The CDR3 loop reads CASSLFDKETQYF. Written as DNA, the CDR3 is TGTGCCAGCAGCTTGTTTGACAAAGAGACCCAGTACTTC.

The V and J genes are TRBV6-5 and TRBJ2-7; 8 bases line up with TRBD1. CDR3 length: 12 residues. J was trimmed by 4 bases and V by 7 bases; bases with no gene match: 3. Per germline, CDR1 MNHEY and CDR2 SVGAGI. The CDR3 DNA follows: TGTGCCAGCACCGACAGGGGATACGAGCAGTACTTC. It yields the protein CASTDRGYEQYF.

The V and J genes are TRBV5-1 and TRBJ2-1; 7 positions match TRBD2. V lost 5 bases, J lost 16 bases, and 3 bases stayed unmatched. CDR1 and CDR2 from the germline V gene are SGHRS and YFSETQ. This CDR3 is built from 9 residues. DNA of the CDR3: TGCGCCAGCAGTGGGAGGGTCTTCTTC. Translation gives CASSGRVFF. Supplemented by reference TRBV5-1 and TRBJ2-1, the full variable domain reads KAGVTQTPRYLIKTRGQQVTLSCSPISGHRSVSWYQQTPGQGLQFLFEYFSETQRNKGNFPGRFSGRQFSNSRSEMNVSTLELGDSALYLCASSGRVFFGPGTRLTVL.

V usage is TRBV5-1 and J usage is TRBJ1-2; 7 nucleotides align to TRBD1. This CDR3 spans 15 amino acids. Germline values: CDR1 SGHRS, CDR2 YFSETQ. V was clipped by 4 bases and J by 8 bases; unmatched bases: 14. In DNA, the CDR3 is TGCGCCAGCAGCAGACAGGGAGAAACCGGAGAGGGCTACACCTTC. Protein sequence: CASSRQGETGEGYTF.

The rearrangement links TRBV20-1 to TRBJ1-2, with D possibly being TRBD1 (6 bases). Per germline, CDR1 DFQATT and CDR2 SNEGSKA (reference sequence). The CDR3 consists of 14 residues. V shed 3 bases and J shed 2 bases, with 13 bases lying between them. The DNA of the CDR3 is TGCAGTGCTAGTGGAGGGGGGGGGAACTATGGCTACACCTTC. Amino acid sequence: CSASGGGGNYGYTF.

The rearrangement links TRBV2 to TRBJ2-5, with D maybe TRBD2 (6 bases). V was shortened by 6 bases and J by 5 bases, with 10 bases between the two germline ends. Per germline, CDR1 SNHLY and CDR2 FYNNEI. The CDR3 loop spans 12 amino acids. CDR3 nucleotides: TGTGCCAGCAGGCCCCGGGGGGAGACCCAGTACTTC. Translating gives CASRPRGETQYF.

The chain carries TRBV28 and TRBJ2-5, with TRBD2 matching 9 bases. From germline, CDR1 is MDHEN and CDR2 SYDVKM. The length of the CDR3 is 15 residues. V shed 2 bases and J 1 base; nucleotides not matched to a gene: 2. The CDR3 loop reads CASSLAGGGQETQYF. The CDR3 DNA reads as TGTGCCAGCAGTTTAGCGGGGGGGGGCCAAGAGACCCAGTACTTC.

The chain joins TRBV7-3 to TRBJ2-3; 9 positions agree with TRBD2. CDR1 and CDR2 (germline): SGHTA, FQGTGA. With 2 bases clipped from V and 3 bases from J, the junction kept 12 bases outside the gene matches. The CDR3 is 18 residues long. CDR3 DNA sequence: TGTGCCAGCAGCTTATTGTCGGCGGGGGGGCCGGGAACAGATACGCAGTATTTT. It codes for CASSLLSAGGPGTDTQYF.